Following are 12 T cell receptor beta chains from one sample sequenced in a study of T cells in Graves' hyperthyroidism and ophthalmopathy. Amplification targeted TCR beta CDR3 regions from RNA transcripts. HTBI primers were the set used in a first-round RT-PCR of the TCR CDR3. TCRdb reprocessed the multiplex PCR reads via MiXCR and lists one record per CDR3 protein. Among roughly 580,000 distinct CDR3 sequences, about 15% were seen once, and the ten largest hold roughly 6.2%. The specimen sequenced was blood. These receptor sequences come from a woman aged 25-40 years with Graves' hyperthyroidism that later progressed to Graves' ophthalmopathy.

The chain is built from TRBV4-3 and TRBJ2-1; 7 positions agree with TRBD1. Germline CDR1 LGHNA, CDR2 YSLEER. CDR3 length equals 13 residues. V shed 8 bases, J shed 7 bases, and the junction held 8 bases outside the gene matches. The CDR3 is CASGPTGVNEQFF. The CDR3 region has the DNA TGCGCCAGCGGTCCTACAGGGGTTAATGAGCAGTTCTTC.

This clonotype was counted many times. The chain recombines TRBV6-1 with TRBJ2-5; 9 bases line up with TRBD1. The germline V gene has CDR1 MNHNS and CDR2 SASEGT. The CDR3 contains 17 residues. The ends lost 3 bases at V and 1 base at J; junction bases unmatched: 9. CDR3 loop: CASSDHRGLILQETQYF. DNA of the CDR3: TGTGCCAGCAGTGATCACAGGGGGCTTATACTCCAAGAGACCCAGTACTTC.

Remarks on this clonotype: Germline and junction disagree at one end, which may indicate a read error. The chain's CDR3 is CASSIGLNTEALF. The CDR3 bases are TGTGCCAGTAGTATTGGCCTCAACACTGAAGCTCTCTTT. The chain has TRBV19 and TRBJ1-1; the D is unclear. CDR1 and CDR2 from the germline V gene are LNHDA and SQIVND (reference sequence). CDR3 length: 13 amino acids.

This clonotype was counted many times. This chain joins TRBV28 and TRBJ1-2; D is unresolved. The CDR3 has 14 amino acids. From germline, CDR1 is MDHEN and CDR2 SYDVKM. Trimming removed 6 bases from V and 1 base from J, with 12 bases in between. The CDR3, as DNA: TGTGCCAGCAGACGGTCAACGAATAACTATGGCTACACCTTC. The encoded protein is CASRRSTNNYGYTF.

This clonotype was seen a few times. V is TRBV5-1 and J is TRBJ1-1, with 8 bases aligning to TRBD1. The J segment lost 1 base and the V segment lost 3 bases, leaving 5 bases of the junction unmatched. The V gene's germline CDR1 is SGHRS and CDR2 YFSETQ. This CDR3 has 15 amino acids. In DNA form, the CDR3 reads TGCGCCAGCAGCTCCCAGGGGGCTTCGAACACTGAAGCTTTCTTT. Translation gives CASSSQGASNTEAFF. Supplemented by reference TRBV5-1 and TRBJ1-1, the full variable domain reads KAGVTQTPRYLIKTRGQQVTLSCSPISGHRSVSWYQQTPGQGLQFLFEYFSETQRNKGNFPGRFSGRQFSNSRSEMNVSTLELGDSALYLCASSSQGASNTEAFFGQGTRLTVV.

This clonotype was picked up a small number of times. This chain joins TRBV4-1 and TRBJ1-4; D remains ambiguous. Germline V gene lookup returns CDR1 MGHRA and CDR2 YSYEKL. Trimming stripped 1 base from V and 13 bases from J, with 13 bases between. CDR3 length: 13 residues. The CDR3 nucleotides are TGCGCCAGCAGCCAAGCCCCGTCCCTAGGACTGTTTTTT. Protein: CASSQAPSLGLFF.

The chain joins TRBV7-3 to TRBJ2-1; 11 positions match TRBD2. The CDR3 covers 17 residues. V lost 0 bases to trimming and J lost 6 bases; unmatched junction nucleotides: 7. Germline CDR1 and CDR2: SGHTA and FQGTGA. CDR3 in amino acids: CASSLTPSGRQGNEQFF. The DNA of the CDR3 is TGTGCCAGCAGCTTAACCCCTAGCGGGAGGCAGGGCAATGAGCAGTTCTTC. The variable domain in full, completed from reference TRBV7-3 and TRBJ2-1, reads GAGVSQTPSNKVTEKGKYVELRCDPISGHTALYWYRQSLGQGPEFLIYFQGTGAADDSGLPNDRFFAVRPEGSVSTLKIQRTERGDSAVYLCASSLTPSGRQGNEQFFGPGTRLTVL.

This clonotype occurred many times. The chain links TRBV11-2 to TRBJ2-1; D call uncertain. V was pared by 5 bases and J by 12 bases, with 11 bases between. From germline, CDR1 is SGHAT and CDR2 FQNNGV. The CDR3 sequence is 11 residues long. CDR3 protein: CASSPTYGQFF. CDR3 in DNA: TGTGCCAGCAGCCCGACCTATGGGCAGTTCTTC.

This clonotype has ten or more counts. The CDR3 reads CASSNPYYEQYF. The CDR3, as DNA: TGTGCCAGCAGTAACCCCTACTACGAGCAGTACTTC. The V and J genes are TRBV6-1 and TRBJ2-7; no clear D gene. V was trimmed by 5 bases and J by 3 bases, leaving 8 bases between them. The CDR3 runs 12 residues. CDR1 is MNHNS, CDR2 SASEGT, per germline.

J is TRBJ2-1 and V is TRBV20-1, with D maybe TRBD2 (6 bases). This CDR3 has 13 amino acids. The V end lost 5 bases, the J end lost 14 bases, and 22 bases lay between the germline ends. From germline, CDR1 is DFQATT and CDR2 SNEGSKA (reference sequence). CDR3 sequence: CSAGTRERAREFF. CDR3 in DNA: TGCAGTGCTGGCACTCGGGAGAGGGCACGCGAGTTCTTC.

This clonotype was seen ten or more times. This chain connects TRBV28 to TRBJ1-5, with 11 bases matching TRBD1. The germline V gene has CDR1 MDHEN and CDR2 SYDVKM. This CDR3 comprises 16 residues. The V gene end was trimmed by 6 bases and the J gene end by 0 bases; junction bases not matched to a gene: 4. CDR3 nucleotide sequence: TGTGCCAGCAGGGGGGACAGGGGGGTTAGCAATCAGCCCCAGCATTTT. It specifies CASRGDRGVSNQPQHF.

This chain connects TRBV4-2 to TRBJ2-2, with D tentatively TRBD1 or TRBD2 (5 bases each). Germline assignment: CDR1 LGHNA and CDR2 YNFKEQ. The CDR3 is 18 amino acids. V shed 0 bases and J shed 4 bases, with 18 bases lying between them. The CDR3 protein is CASSQDAPGGGGTGELFF. The CDR3 nucleotides are TGTGCCAGCAGCCAAGACGCCCCCGGTGGGGGTGGCACCGGGGAGCTGTTTTTT.